This paragraph covers one TCR beta chain sequence. This entry comes from a study of T cells expressing NK-cell markers. Germline values: CDR1 SGHDN, CDR2 FVKESK. The CDR3 covers 14 residues. TCRdb derives one entry per CDR3 protein from the 5' RACE reads, leaving out DNA. The specimen's table records roughly 390,000 distinct CDR3 sequences. The V gene is TRBV14, the J gene TRBJ2-7; the D call of TRBD2 rests on TCRdb alone, since no DNA is present to check it. Sequencing input: blood T cells: a sorted CD56 or NKG2C T cell subset, CD4+ or CD8+ T cells, or bulk PBMC T cells (not recorded which). The clonotype comes from a man aged 18-75 years in good health. CDR3: CASSQEASGYEQYF.